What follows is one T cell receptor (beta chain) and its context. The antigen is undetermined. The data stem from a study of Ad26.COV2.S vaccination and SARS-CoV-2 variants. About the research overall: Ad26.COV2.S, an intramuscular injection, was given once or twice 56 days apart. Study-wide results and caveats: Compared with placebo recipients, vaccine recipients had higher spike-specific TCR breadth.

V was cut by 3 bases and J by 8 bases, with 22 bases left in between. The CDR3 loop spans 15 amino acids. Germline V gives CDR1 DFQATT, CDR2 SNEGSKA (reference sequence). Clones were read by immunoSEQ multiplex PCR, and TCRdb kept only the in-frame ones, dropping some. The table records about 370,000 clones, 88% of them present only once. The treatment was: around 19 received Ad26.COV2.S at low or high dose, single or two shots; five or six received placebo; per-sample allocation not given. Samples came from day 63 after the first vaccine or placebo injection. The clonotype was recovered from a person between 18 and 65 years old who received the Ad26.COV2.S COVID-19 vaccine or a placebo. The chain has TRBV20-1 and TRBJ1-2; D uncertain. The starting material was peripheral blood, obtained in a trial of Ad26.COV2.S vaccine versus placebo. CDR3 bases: TGCAGTGCTAGTGGCCGCAGTGTGTTAAAAATGGGCTACACCTTC. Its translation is CSASGRSVLKMGYTF.